This TCR beta chain was captured in a study of shared clonotypes between healthy human individuals. TCRdb's table, derived via immunoSEQ multiplex PCR, lists solely in-frame clones and lacks some. The table has over 2 million clones, about 90% seen once. Germline V lookup: CDR1 SGHTA, CDR2 FQGNSA. V lost 3 bases to trimming and J lost 5 bases; unmatched junction nucleotides: 5. This CDR3 has 15 residues. General study findings and limits: Sharing of clonotypes among donors was expected to vary with sequencing depth.

On this clone: Its target is unknown.

The TCR comes from a man between 18 and 29 years old in good health. Some clones in this sample may be carry-over from other donors' samples. Sequences were obtained from naive CD4+ T cells from PBMCs. Subset of the sample: CD45RA+ positively selected. The chain uses TRBV7-2 and TRBJ2-7; 12 bases agree with TRBD2. The CDR3 region is CASSFRLAGANEQYF. Here the CDR3 DNA reads TGTGCCAGCAGCTTCCGACTAGCGGGAGCCAACGAGCAGTACTTC.